A single sample is the source of the 18 T cell receptor beta chains below, sequenced in a study of blood T cells in healthy people across ages. PCR was performed a second time for about 7 to 12 cycles using a sample-barcoded 5' primer and a J-beta primer mix. TCRdb analysed the 5' RACE reads with MiXCR anew, one entry per CDR3 protein. The top ten clones hold roughly 12% of a sample with roughly 680,000 distinct CDR3 sequences, roughly half of them seen once. Specimen: blood. These TCRs come from an elderly woman in good health.

Written as DNA, the CDR3 is TGTGCCAGCAGGTCGGACAGCGACCCAAGACGGCAGTACTTC. Translated, it gives CASRSDSDPRRQYF. The chain uses TRBV2 and TRBJ2-7; weak D call: TRBD1 (6 bases). Trimming shortened V by 6 bases and J by 9 bases, and 21 bases separated the two germline ends. CDR1 and CDR2 (germline): SNHLY, FYNNEI. The CDR3 length is 14 residues. Combining the CDR3 with reference TRBV2 and TRBJ2-7 gives the whole variable domain EPEVTQTPSHQVTQMGQEVILRCVPISNHLYFYWYRQILGQKVEFLVSFYNNEISEKSEIFDDQFSVERPDGSNFTLKIRSTKLEDSAMYFCASRSDSDPRRQYFGPGTRLTVT.

This clonotype was seen more than once but under ten times. CDR3 amino acids: CASSLGQGQDAYNEQFF. CDR3 nucleotides: TGTGCCAGCAGCTTAGGACAGGGGCAAGACGCCTACAATGAGCAGTTCTTC. This rearrangement joins TRBV13 to TRBJ2-1; 7 positions match TRBD1. The CDR3 is 17 amino acids. V shed 0 bases and J 2 bases; nucleotides not matched to a gene: 7. Germline-derived CDR1 and CDR2 are PRHDT and FYEKMQ (reference sequence).

For this clonotype: This may stem from a read error, because a much larger clone lies one nucleotide away. The chain joins TRBV20-1 to TRBJ2-5, with 8 positions matching TRBD1. Germline-derived CDR1 and CDR2 are DFQATT and SNEGSKA (reference sequence). After removal of 6 bases from V and 11 bases from J, the junction contained 17 bases not matched to a gene. This CDR3 spans 14 amino acids. The CDR3 sequence: CSADQGASNNEQYF. The CDR3 DNA reads TGCAGTGCGGACCAGGGGGCCTCTAACAATGAGCAGTACTTC.

The chain links TRBV3-1 to TRBJ2-7, with a tentative D call TRBD2 (7 bases). V lost 2 bases to trimming and J lost 7 bases, with 18 bases between them. The length of the CDR3 is 15 residues. The germline CDR1 and CDR2 sequences are LGHDT and YNNKEL (reference sequence). This CDR3 reads CASSQLEGGGMEQYF. In nucleotides, the CDR3 is TGTGCCAGCAGCCAACTCGAAGGGGGAGGGATGGAGCAGTACTTC.

As DNA, the CDR3 is TGTGCCAGCAGCGTCTTGGGCGGGGGGACCCTCTCCTACAATGAGCAGTTCTTC. The encoded protein is CASSVLGGGTLSYNEQFF. The rearrangement links TRBV6-1 to TRBJ2-1; 8 bases map to TRBD2. The CDR3 has 18 residues. Trimming took 6 bases from V and 0 from J; bases not matched to a gene: 13. Germline V gene sequence: CDR1 MNHNS, CDR2 SASEGT.

This rearrangement joins TRBV7-9 to TRBJ1-5; 9 nucleotides agree with TRBD1. This CDR3 spans 15 amino acids. The germline V gene has CDR1 SEHNR and CDR2 FQNEAQ (reference sequence). J was trimmed by 4 bases and V by 5 bases; bases with no gene match: 6. The CDR3 reads CASSPTGTGNQPQHF. CDR3 coding DNA: TGTGCCAGCAGCCCGACCGGGACAGGGAATCAGCCCCAGCATTTT. Variable domain in full (rest from reference TRBV7-9 and TRBJ1-5): DTGVSQNPRHKITKRGQNVTFRCDPISEHNRLYWYRQTLGQGPEFLTYFQNEAQLEKSRLLSDRFSAERPKGSFSTLEIQRTEQGDSAMYLCASSPTGTGNQPQHFGDGTRLSIL.

The DNA for the CDR3 is TGTGCCAGCAGCCGAATCGGCGGTAGCACAGATACGCAGTATTTT. Translation gives CASSRIGGSTDTQYF. The chain employs TRBV7-2 and TRBJ2-3; unclear D gene. Germline V gene lookup returns CDR1 SGHTA and CDR2 FQGNSA. V lost 5 bases to trimming and J lost 0 bases, with 12 bases between them. The CDR3 has 15 residues.

This clonotype was picked up many times. The rearrangement uses TRBV27 and TRBJ2-5; the D gene is possibly TRBD2 (5 bases). Germline V CDR1 and CDR2: MNHEY, SMNVEV (reference sequence). Trimming took off 5 bases at V and 9 bases at J, with 16 bases between the two ends. This CDR3 has 13 amino acids. This chain's CDR3 is CASSPSPPTPQYF. The CDR3 DNA reads TGTGCCAGCAGTCCTAGCCCCCCGACACCCCAGTACTTC.

In the case of this clonotype: The junction departs from the called germline gene at one end, perhaps through a read error. The chain carries TRBV7-6 and TRBJ2-4; no definite D call. The CDR3 length is 13 residues. In germline, CDR1 is SGHVS, CDR2 FNYEAQ. The chain's CDR3 is CASSLRLNTELYF. The CDR3 DNA reads TGTGCCAGTAGCTTGCGCCTCAACACTGAACTGTACTTC.

This clonotype was recorded at least ten times. J is TRBJ2-5 and V is TRBV7-9, with 11 bases identical to TRBD2. J was trimmed by 2 bases and V by 5 bases; bases with no gene match: 7. CDR3 size: 16 residues. CDR1 and CDR2 (germline): SEHNR, FQNEAQ (reference sequence). CDR3 nucleotides: TGTGCCAGCAGCCGGACTAGCGGGTTTTCTCAAGAGACCCAGTACTTC. It yields the protein CASSRTSGFSQETQYF.

Only one count was recorded for this clonotype. This sequence joins TRBV7-9 and TRBJ2-3; 9 bases align to TRBD2. The CDR3 covers 16 residues. V dropped 0 bases and J dropped 0; count of bases not matched to a gene: 1. The germline CDR1 and CDR2 sequences are SEHNR and FQNEAQ (reference sequence). This chain's CDR3 is CASSLALAGSTDTQYF. CDR3 DNA: TGTGCCAGCAGCTTAGCGCTAGCGGGAAGCACAGATACGCAGTATTTT.

Comments on this clonotype: A much bigger clone sits one base away, suggesting this may be a read error. The chain combines TRBV7-3 with TRBJ2-3; no clear D. The CDR3 sequence is 13 residues long. V shed 5 bases and J shed 0 bases, with 6 bases lying between them. Germline V lookup: CDR1 SGHTA, CDR2 FQGTGA. The CDR3 region has the DNA TGTGCCAGCAGCATTATTAGCACAGATACGCAGTATTTT. Its translation is CASSIISTDTQYF.

To note about this clonotype: Just one base apart from a much larger clone, this may be a read error. The chain has TRBV10-3 and TRBJ2-1, with D maybe TRBD1 (5 bases). CDR1 and CDR2 from the germline V gene are ENHRY and SYGVKD. This CDR3 comprises 12 residues. This CDR3 reads CAISDRANGQFF. CDR3 DNA sequence: TGTGCCATCAGTGACAGGGCGAATGGGCAGTTCTTC.

The chain has TRBV28 and TRBJ1-4; TRBD1 is a possible D gene (6 bases). Trimming removed 5 bases at V and 4 bases at J, with 14 bases between. Germline loops: CDR1 MDHEN, CDR2 SYDVKM. The length of the CDR3 is 15 residues. CDR3 region: CASSRGGKGNEKLFF. CDR3 nucleotides: TGTGCCAGCAGTCGAGGGGGAAAGGGTAATGAAAAACTGTTTTTT.

Worth noting for this clonotype: It may be a read error: a sequence one base away is much more abundant. V usage is TRBV15 and J usage is TRBJ2-5; 9 bases fit TRBD1. The J call is in doubt because the DNA end fits TRBJ2-7 better. The CDR3 covers 15 residues. In germline, CDR1 is LNHNV, CDR2 YYDKDF (reference sequence). DNA for the CDR3: TGTGCCACCAGCAGAGGTCCGGGACAGGGTTACGAGCAGTACTTC. Translating gives CATSRGPGQGYEQYF.

The chain carries TRBV20-1 and TRBJ2-1, with 10 bases fitting TRBD1. The CDR3 is 15 amino acids. Germline lookup yields CDR1 DFQATT and CDR2 SNEGSKA (reference sequence). Unmatched junction bases numbered 6, after V lost 5 bases and J lost 2 bases. The CDR3 DNA is TGCAGTGCTGGCCGGGACAGGGGCACCTACAATGAGCAGTTCTTC. Protein: CSAGRDRGTYNEQFF.

About this clonotype itself: Being one base from a much bigger clone, this may be a read error. The chain combines TRBV7-9 with TRBJ2-1, with 8 bases lining up with TRBD1. The CDR3 spans 15 residues. CDR1 is SEHNR, CDR2 FQNEAQ, per germline (reference sequence). V gave up 5 bases and J gave up 8 bases; unmatched junction bases: 11. This CDR3 reads CASSTRAGGKDEQFF. CDR3 sequence (DNA): TGTGCCAGCAGCACACGAGCAGGGGGCAAAGATGAGCAGTTCTTC.

The V and J genes are TRBV24-1 and TRBJ1-5; D remains ambiguous. The CDR3 runs 14 residues. Germline V gives CDR1 KGHDR, CDR2 SFDVKD. The germline V and J ends were trimmed by 3 bases and 8 bases, with 13 bases remaining between them. The CDR3 DNA is TGTGCCACCAGTGATACCGGCCCACGGGAGCCCCAGCATTTT. It specifies CATSDTGPREPQHF.